This T cell receptor beta chain comes out of a study of cytomegalovirus exposure and HLA in healthy donors listed by TCRdb under 2017. With respect to the entire study: An earlier analysis of approximately 550 of the donors reported 250 to 300 Gb of sequence data and roughly 100 million unique TCR beta sequences from some 180 million T cells. An early release covering roughly 640 HLA-typed donors comprised approximately 300 gigabases of sequencing data and around 80 million unique TCR sequences. Among the approximately 400 genotyped donors, around 79% belonged to the genetic ancestry cluster associated with self-reported Caucasian donors. The aim of the study was to test whether cataloging public T cell receptors could identify signatures of past pathogen exposure. Using immunosequencing, the study profiled T cell repertoires from around 680 subjects and related those repertoires to cytomegalovirus serostatus. In addition to the first cohort of 666 subjects, a separate validation cohort of under 150 different subjects was used. High-throughput TCR immunosequencing, statistical association of individual TCRs with disease status, and machine learning were combined to predict cytomegalovirus infection status. To study patterns of TCR occurrence, a later analysis re-analyzed previously published TCR beta repertoires from 666 donors and added high-resolution HLA genotyping. In the later analysis, no new phenotypic data were used to find candidate immune exposures; instead, reliance was placed on TCR beta sequences and their occurrence across donors. To decide whether each TCR beta V gene segment behaved as functional or pseudogenic, an earlier analysis of some 570 of the donors relied on high-throughput TCR beta sequencing. Donor age, sex, ethnicity and CMV serostatus were compiled alongside the repertoire data. A later genetic analysis used genome-wide SNP genotypes for about 65% of the roughly 700 donors, treating that subset as a discovery cohort. Every repertoire in the discovery cohort had been generated on one and the same sequencing platform. Class I and class II HLA loci were covered by the typing at four-digit resolution. The number of donors typed differed by locus, with roughly 629-640 for A, B, C, DRB1 and DQB1, more than 500 for DQA1, nearly 610 for DPA1, and under 490 for DPB1. Several DR-DQ haplotypes were treated as single units for association and clustering because of strong linkage in the cohort. Across 398 genotyped donors of the cohort, an average of about 250,000 unique TCR beta nucleotide sequences per donor were sequenced, and roughly a sixth of those sequences were non-productive.

As to this clone: This receptor's antigen is unknown. No DNA is shown, since the ends of the CDR3 on it are uncertain; the CDR3 is the one TCRdb lists.

The paper as a whole reports these results and caveats: In a later analysis, TCR association rates were found to vary across HLA loci, with the most associated TCRs seen for DRB1 alleles and the fewest for HLA-C alleles. The authors suggested that the approach could potentially be generalized to other disease states and immunological phenotypes. A further reported finding was that TCR beta sequences accurately predicted the HLA-A and HLA-B alleles for most subjects in the first cohort. According to a later analysis, most CMV-associated TCR beta chains appeared to be HLA-restricted, and the HLA associations seemed to be driven largely by CMV exposure. According to a later genetic analysis, donors in an Asian-associated ancestry cluster had fewer N-insertions in productive TCRs than the approximately 610-donor mean. Because HLA typing was missing for some donors at each locus, association tests included only the typed subset. Several of the top co-occurrence clusters appeared to be linked to parvovirus B19, influenza, CMV and Epstein-Barr virus, according to a later analysis. In vitro tests confirmed that a few of the cytomegalovirus-associated TCR beta chains recognize cytomegalovirus antigens. Some IMGT-functional V segments, including TRBV6-2 and TRBV6-3, could not be distinguished by the 87-base-pair reads and were therefore excluded. CMV serostatus was the only immune exposure information available for the cohort. A cluster of highly shared sequence variants was judged likely to represent a technical artifact of the sequencing pipeline. In a later analysis, HLA-associated TCR beta chains were found to be more clonally expanded and to have lower generation probabilities than equally common non-associated chains. Most TCR sequences were observed very rarely across donors, whereas some public TCRs were present in many individuals. In an earlier analysis of some 500 of the donors, most TCR beta V segments appeared in productive rearrangements about 87% or about 30% of the time, broadly matching IMGT annotations. An association between a missense DCLRE1C variant and V-gene and J-gene trimming of TCR beta chains was found in a later genetic analysis and replicated in an independent cohort. The classifier was reported to diagnose cytomegalovirus status with high specificity and sensitivity in both the original and validation cohorts. Roughly uniform sequencing depth across donors was assumed in presence/absence analyses, although this assumption may not hold. In this cohort, only TCR beta chains were sequenced, and detectable features were limited by the absence of alpha or paired-chain data. Assigning TCR associations to individual alleles was difficult when HLA alleles, especially DR and DQ, strongly co-occurred. The study listed 150 to 200 TCR beta chains as associated with cytomegalovirus. About 17 rarely observed V segments, including chromosome 9 orphons, were excluded from the earlier analysis of several hundred of the donors because counts were too low. Linkage disequilibrium might explain the correlated functional status among segregating V segments, but an unknown experimental factor could not be excluded. In a later analysis, some 18,000 TCR beta sequences were associated with specific HLA alleles at a false discovery rate of 0.05.

From cysteine to phenylalanine, the CDR3 is 12 amino acids long. Via the germline V gene, CDR1 is SQVTM and CDR2 ANQGSEA. The library was made by the immunoSEQ multiplex PCR assay. The multiplex PCR relied on a mix of 60 forward primers for TCR Vbeta segments and 13 reverse primers for TCR Jbeta segments. The CDR3 region of rearranged TCR beta genes was amplified from genomic DNA by a multiplex PCR assay. The amplified TCR beta libraries were sequenced on the Illumina HiSeq System as 87-base-pair reads. The source study handled its data this way. A later analysis tallied around 87 million unique TCR beta chains across the 666 repertoires, and about 12 million of those chains were shared by two or more donors. A nearest-neighbor algorithm error-corrected the raw reads and collapsed the reads into unique sequences, merging closely related sequences to remove PCR and sequencing errors. CDR3 sequences were aligned to IMGT reference sequences to assign V, D and J gene segments. Each retained sequence needed at least a six-nucleotide match to both a V gene segment and a J gene segment. Rearrangements were called productive when the CDR3 lacked stop codons and stayed in frame with V and J; all others were non-productive. Following IMGT convention, CDR3 was defined as the stretch from the second conserved V-encoded cysteine up to the conserved J-encoded phenylalanine. In an earlier analysis of around 570 of the donors, sequences lacking an unambiguous match to a single V gene segment were excluded. An earlier analysis of 587 of the donors called V segments functional above 56.7% productive rearrangements and segregating when the between-donor standard deviation exceeded 5%. To diagnose cytomegalovirus status from the catalog of TCR beta chain sequences, a statistical classification framework was built. A later analysis assigned V and J genes by comparing TCR nucleotide sequences with IMGT/GENE-DB human TR gene sequences. Using the TCRdist pipeline, a later analysis assigned CDR3 sequences along with most-parsimonious VDJ recombination scenarios. In a later analysis, each TCR beta chain was defined by its CDR3 amino acid sequence together with its V-gene family, and reads without a unique V-gene family were excluded. As a way to deal with suspected cross-contamination and a sequencing artifact, a later analysis dropped 450 to 600 nucleotide sequences that were highly shared and had low generation probability. For each public chain, a later analysis derived a clonal expansion index from normalized ranks of inferred template counts within each repertoire. A later analysis computed generation probabilities with a VDJ recombination model fitted to out-of-frame rearrangements, and checked the results against IGoR. A later analysis scored TCR-TCR, TCR-HLA and TCR-CMV co-occurrence with hypergeometric tests, applying a repertoire-size bias correction to TCR pairs. False discovery rates were estimated in a later analysis by permuting HLA or CMV assignments 20 times. In a later analysis, co-occurring TCRs were grouped with DBSCAN, and TCRdist sequence similarity was added when clustering was performed within HLA-allele-positive subsets. Co-occurrence clustering excluded repertoires with fewer than 30,000 or more than 120,000 public chains, plus five with anomalous nucleotide sharing. TCRdb's version of the immuneACCESS table is confined to in-frame rearrangements and falls short of the full clone set. An unresolved V gene accounts for under half of the shortfall where checked; the remainder is of unknown origin. The V and J calls and clone size come from that table; D and trimming were worked out from the DNA. The sample table contains some 110,000 clones; only one count was recorded for 74% of them. Jointly, the top ten make up roughly 10% of the sample.

The cohort comprised 710 or so healthy bone marrow donors. At the time of sampling, every cohort member was nominally healthy, though immune exposures that went unrecorded were likely present. The donor tested CMV seropositive and was one of the 289 seropositive cohort members. Every donor gave a peripheral blood sample, and the peripheral blood mononuclear cells from that sample were used for TCR beta sequencing. The Qiagen DNeasy Blood Extraction Kit was used to extract genomic DNA from the blood cell samples. The receptor's source is a woman in her 50s in good health and CMV-seropositive. Sequencing input: PBMCs. The rearrangement combines TRBV29-1 with TRBJ1-2. The encoded CDR3 is CSADDPNYGCTF.